This T cell receptor (beta chain) originates from a study of shared T cell receptors in the human thymus. TCRdb keeps only in-frame clones here, not all; method: immunoSEQ multiplex PCR. The sample has some 700,000 clones, roughly 88% seen once; the top ten hold around 0.0099%. This CDR3 has 16 residues. The V end lost 1 base, the J end lost 4 bases, and 14 bases lay between the germline ends. Per the germline V gene, CDR1 is SGHVS and CDR2 is FQNEAQ. The sample also formed part of further work on human thymus T cells. From that paper: Donation came from healthy Finnish infants having corrective surgery for congenital heart defects. During corrective heart surgery, resections were taken, and the thymus tissue came from them. Thymic and blood repertoires showed apparently biased V and J gene usage. Among unrelated individuals, related research reported thymic repertoires that overlapped highly.

This chain joins TRBV7-8 and TRBJ1-5; D is possibly TRBD1 (6 bases). The sequencing sample was made of thymocytes. This TCR came from a girl under three years old with a congenital heart defect. Here the CDR3 DNA reads TGTGCCAGCAGCTTAGTTGTCAGGGGTGGGAATCAGCCCCAGCATTTT. This codes for CASSLVVRGGNQPQHF. The variable domain in full, completed from reference TRBV7-8 and TRBJ1-5, reads GAGVSQSPRYKVAKRGQDVALRCDPISGHVSLFWYQQALGQGPEFLTYFQNEAQLDKSGLPSDRFFAERPEGSVSTLKIQRTQQEDSAVYLCASSLVVRGGNQPQHFGDGTRLSIL.